The 25 T cell receptor beta chains below come from one sample, sequenced in a study of esophageal squamous cell carcinoma tumors. After a first PCR with P20EA plus a TCR alpha or TCR beta constant-region primer, a nested PCR used CA2 or CB2. Unbiased adaptor ligation RT-PCR amplified the TCR genes, and a polyT18-containing BSL-18E primer primed reverse transcription. In TCRdb, the 5' RACE reads were re-called with MiXCR into one record per CDR3 protein. In the table there are a few thousand distinct CDR3 sequences, approximately 22% of which are singletons. Sequencing was carried out using tumor tissue. These receptor sequences come from a man aged 45-85 years with esophageal squamous cell carcinoma.

Concerning this clonotype: One base away lies a much larger clone, so this may be a sequencing read error. V and J are TRBV6-1 and TRBJ2-4; perhaps TRBD1 as D (5 bases). Germline CDR1 reads MNHNS; CDR2 reads SASEGT. The CDR3 loop spans 14 amino acids. CDR3 protein: CVSNVGLAKNIQYF. For the CDR3, the DNA is TGTGTCAGCAACGTGGGGCTAGCCAAAAACATTCAGTACTTC.

This clonotype was recorded many times. V usage is TRBV5-5 and J usage is TRBJ1-5; D gene unclear. The CDR3 length is 14 residues. V was clipped by 3 bases and J by 7 bases, with 14 bases between them. Germline V gene data show CDR1 as SGHKS and CDR2 as YYEKEE (reference sequence). CDR3 residues: CASSSYIEGQPQHF. CDR3 coding DNA: TGTGCCAGCAGCTCCTATATAGAGGGACAGCCCCAGCATTTT. The variable domain in full, completed from reference TRBV5-5 and TRBJ1-5, reads DAGVTQSPTHLIKTRGQQVTLRCSPISGHKSVSWYQQVLGQGPQFIFQYYEKEERGRGNFPDRFSARQFPNYSSELNVNALLLGDSALYLCASSSYIEGQPQHFGDGTRLSIL.

This clonotype was seen more than once but under ten times. The J gene is TRBJ2-7, the V gene TRBV14, with D unclear. The V end was cut by 4 bases, the J end by 1 base, with 8 bases between. Germline CDR1 reads SGHDN; CDR2 reads FVKESK. This CDR3 has 13 residues. CDR3 in amino acids: CASSLSLSYEQYF. The CDR3 DNA reads as TGTGCCAGCAGCCTGAGTCTTTCCTACGAGCAGTACTTC.

In its sample, this clonotype ranks as medium-sized. The chain has TRBV2 and TRBJ2-5; the D call may be TRBD1 or TRBD2 (5 bases each). Germline-derived CDR1 and CDR2 are SNHLY and FYNNEI. V lost 5 bases, J lost 1 base, and 14 bases lay in between. There are 15 residues in the CDR3. The CDR3 bases are TGTGCCAGCAGTTCCGCAGGGACGAGCCAAGAGACCCAGTACTTC. It translates to CASSSAGTSQETQYF.

On this clonotype itself: One base away lies a much larger clone, so this may be a sequencing read error. The rearrangement uses TRBV6-1 and TRBJ1-5, with TRBD1 matching 8 bases. The CDR3 extends over 14 amino acids. CDR1 MNHNS and CDR2 SASEGT come from the germline V gene. V shed 9 bases and J 2 bases; nucleotides not matched to a gene: 6. The CDR3 reads CARSGQGGNQPQHF. DNA for the CDR3: TGTGCCAGATCCGGACAGGGCGGCAATCAGCCCCAGCATTTT.

This clonotype was counted many times. The chain recombines TRBV9 with TRBJ2-3, with 14 bases that match TRBD2. The CDR3 sequence is 17 residues long. V shed 2 bases, J shed 7 bases, and the junction held 9 bases outside the gene matches. Germline CDR1 and CDR2: SGDLS and YYNGEE. The CDR3 region has the DNA TGTGCCAGCAGCGTCCACCAGGGACTAGCGGGAGCCCATACGCAGTATTTT. Encoded protein: CASSVHQGLAGAHTQYF.

The rearrangement links TRBV6-1 to TRBJ2-2; D ambiguous. V was pared by 5 bases and J by 5 bases, with 9 bases between. Germline loops: CDR1 MNHNS, CDR2 SASEGT. The CDR3 covers 13 residues. Here the CDR3 DNA reads TGTGCCAGCAGTTCAGCAGGAACCGGGGAGCTGTTTTTT. It codes for CASSSAGTGELFF.

V usage is TRBV10-2 and J usage is TRBJ2-7; 8 positions match TRBD1. This CDR3 is 14 amino acids long. J was trimmed by 1 base and V by 6 bases; bases with no gene match: 5. Germline CDR1 WSHSY, CDR2 SAAADI. For the CDR3, the DNA is TGCGCCAGCAGAGTTAGGACAGGGTCCTACGAGCAGTACTTC. Translating it yields CASRVRTGSYEQYF.

The chain links TRBV5-4 to TRBJ1-1, with D unclear. Trimming removed 2 bases from V and 8 bases from J, with 10 bases in between. The CDR3 is 12 amino acids. The V gene's germline CDR1 is SGHNT and CDR2 YYREEE (reference sequence). The CDR3 DNA follows: TGTGCCAGCAGCTTAGGTTCCCAAGAAGCTTTCTTT. Translation gives CASSLGSQEAFF.

This clonotype occurred a few times. The gene calls are TRBV2 and TRBJ2-7; D is possibly TRBD1 or TRBD2 (5 bases each). V shed 6 bases and J shed 7 bases, with 16 bases lying between them. CDR3 size: 13 residues. Germline V gene lookup returns CDR1 SNHLY and CDR2 FYNNEI. CDR3 loop: CASRRGPSVEQYF. CDR3 DNA: TGTGCCAGCAGACGGGGACCTAGTGTTGAGCAGTACTTC.

V is TRBV10-2 and J is TRBJ2-1, with a weak D call TRBD2 (5 bases). With 5 bases removed from V and 1 base from J, the gap between germline ends came to 18 bases. CDR1 is WSHSY and CDR2 is SAAADI in the germline V gene. CDR3 length equals 17 residues. CDR3 nucleotide sequence: TGCGCCAGCAGTTTGACGGCTAGCAGGAGTTCCTACAATGAGCAGTTCTTC. Protein sequence: CASSLTASRSSYNEQFF.

This clonotype occurred a few times. V gene TRBV11-2 combines with J gene TRBJ2-3; 7 positions match TRBD2. J gave up 1 base and V 6 bases, and 1 base lay outside the gene matches. Looked up from germline, CDR1 is SGHAT and CDR2 is FQNNGV. The CDR3 has 13 amino acids. CDR3 DNA: TGTGCCAGCAGGGCGGGAGGCACAGATACGCAGTATTTT. This gives the protein CASRAGGTDTQYF.

This clonotype was picked up many times. The CDR3: CASSVDRGPIRGYTF. The CDR3 nucleotides read TGTGCCAGCAGCGTAGACCGGGGGCCCATACGTGGCTACACCTTC. The V gene is TRBV9, the J gene TRBJ1-2; the D gene is possibly TRBD1 (6 bases). Germline loops: CDR1 SGDLS, CDR2 YYNGEE. V gave up 0 bases and J gave up 7 bases, with 16 bases separating them. This CDR3 spans 15 amino acids.

V is TRBV5-1 and J is TRBJ2-3, with D possibly TRBD2 on 6 matching bases. This CDR3 has 18 residues. Trimming removed 4 bases at V and 3 bases at J, with 24 bases between. CDR1 and CDR2 from the germline V gene are SGHRS and YFSETQ. CDR3 DNA: TGCGCCAGCAGCCAGACCCCTACGGGAGAGAAGTGGACAGATACGCAGTATTTT. Protein product: CASSQTPTGEKWTDTQYF.

The chain is built from TRBV11-2 and TRBJ2-1, with 9 bases aligning to TRBD2. From germline, CDR1 is SGHAT and CDR2 FQNNGV. This CDR3 has 19 amino acids. V shed 0 bases, J shed 0 bases, and the junction held 9 bases outside the gene matches. CDR3 residues: CASSLDSTSGILSYNEQFF. CDR3 coding DNA: TGTGCCAGCAGCTTAGATTCGACTAGCGGTATACTCTCCTACAATGAGCAGTTCTTC.

The chain employs TRBV2 and TRBJ2-7, with a weak D call TRBD2 (6 bases). V lost 6 bases and J lost 5, with 17 bases in between. CDR1 and CDR2 (germline): SNHLY, FYNNEI. This CDR3 region has 14 residues. CDR3 protein: CASRTTSFVDEQYF. CDR3 DNA sequence: TGTGCCAGCAGAACGACTAGTTTTGTCGACGAGCAGTACTTC.

This clonotype was recorded a few times. The CDR3 DNA reads TGTGCCAGCAGGGACAGGGGGCACTCTGGGGCCAACGTCCTGACTTTC. Encoded protein: CASRDRGHSGANVLTF. The chain carries TRBV12-3 or TRBV12-4 and TRBJ2-6; 11 nucleotides match TRBD1. V lost 6 bases, J lost 0 bases, and 1 base stayed unmatched. This CDR3 is built from 16 residues.

This clonotype was recorded a few times. The genes are TRBV5-1 and TRBJ2-2; 10 bases align to TRBD2. This CDR3 spans 18 amino acids. The germline CDR1 and CDR2 sequences are SGHRS and YFSETQ. The junction had 10 bases not matched to a gene; V was cut back by 4 bases and J by 1 base. This CDR3 is CASSLWASGSLNTGELFF. As DNA, the CDR3 is TGCGCCAGCAGCCTTTGGGCTAGCGGGAGCTTGAACACCGGGGAGCTGTTTTTT. Based on the CDR3 plus reference TRBV5-1 and TRBJ2-2, the full variable domain is KAGVTQTPRYLIKTRGQQVTLSCSPISGHRSVSWYQQTPGQGLQFLFEYFSETQRNKGNFPGRFSGRQFSNSRSEMNVSTLELGDSALYLCASSLWASGSLNTGELFFGEGSRLTVL.

This clonotype was seen only a few times. The J gene is TRBJ1-2, the V gene TRBV7-9; no clear D gene. The V and J ends lost 1 base and 0 bases respectively, with 3 bases between them. Germline loops: CDR1 SEHNR, CDR2 FQNEAQ (reference sequence). CDR3 length: 13 residues. CDR3 DNA: TGTGCCAGCAGCTTAGACACTAACTATGGCTACACCTTC. Protein: CASSLDTNYGYTF.

The chain carries TRBV6-1 and TRBJ2-5; no clear D. Germline lookup yields CDR1 MNHNS and CDR2 SASEGT. The V end was cut by 0 bases, the J end by 0 bases, with 11 bases between. The CDR3 loop spans 16 amino acids. Here the CDR3 reads CASSEAQEAYQETQYF. The CDR3 DNA reads TGTGCCAGCAGTGAAGCACAAGAGGCCTACCAAGAGACCCAGTACTTC.

This clonotype was found a few times. Written as DNA, the CDR3 is TGTGCCAGCGTCCGACAGTGGGGAGCGGATAATGAAGCTTTCTTT. Translating it yields CASVRQWGADNEAFF. The V gene is TRBV6-5, the J gene TRBJ1-1; D is possibly TRBD1 (5 bases). V dropped 8 bases and J dropped 7 bases, with 23 bases sitting between them. The germline V gene has CDR1 MNHEY and CDR2 SVGAGI. The CDR3 spans 15 residues.

This clonotype showed up just a few times. The CDR3 DNA reads TGTGCCAGCATGCGGGTCTGGGGCAATGAGCAGTTCTTC. Its protein product is CASMRVWGNEQFF. The V call is TRBV27, the J call TRBJ2-1, with D possibly matching TRBD2 (5 bases). CDR1 MNHEY and CDR2 SMNVEV come from the germline V gene (reference sequence). The V end was cut by 7 bases, the J end by 6 bases, with 13 bases between. This CDR3 comprises 13 residues.

This clonotype qualifies as medium-sized. The chain recombines TRBV5-1 with TRBJ2-7, with 7 bases lining up with TRBD2. Losses at the gene ends were 2 bases for V and 2 bases for J; bases not matched to a gene: 4. Germline V lookup: CDR1 SGHRS, CDR2 YFSETQ. The CDR3 sequence is 14 residues long. The CDR3 is CASSFLAGAYEQYF. The CDR3, as DNA: TGCGCCAGCAGCTTTCTCGCGGGGGCCTACGAGCAGTACTTC.

V is TRBV12-3 or TRBV12-4 and J is TRBJ2-7; no clear D. V was clipped by 5 bases and J by 2 bases, with 16 bases between them. This CDR3 spans 15 amino acids. The CDR3 protein is CASSGFSDQPYEQYF. The DNA for the CDR3 is TGTGCCAGCAGTGGATTCAGCGACCAGCCCTACGAGCAGTACTTC.

This clonotype showed up just a few times. The chain employs TRBV27 and TRBJ2-6; 11 nucleotides line up with TRBD2. J lost 0 bases, V lost 4 bases, and 11 bases had no gene match. The length of the CDR3 is 20 residues. The germline gives CDR1 MNHEY, CDR2 SMNVEV (reference sequence). CDR3 bases: TGTGCCAGCAGTTCCGGGACTAGCGGCCTCACCTACTCTGGGGCCAACGTCCTGACTTTC. The encoded protein is CASSSGTSGLTYSGANVLTF.